Below are 10 T cell receptor beta chains sequenced from a single sample in a study of blood T cells in healthy people across ages. Using a J-beta primer mix together with a sample-barcoded 5' primer, a second PCR was run for roughly 6 to 11 cycles. MiXCR was run by TCRdb on the 5' RACE reads, yielding one entry per CDR3 protein. The sample includes about 640,000 distinct CDR3 sequences, under 65% of them seen just once. Sequences were obtained from blood. Receptors were obtained from a man in his fifties or sixties in good health.

V is TRBV4-2 and J is TRBJ2-2; no firm D call. With 0 bases removed from V and 2 bases from J, the gap between germline ends came to 7 bases. This CDR3 has 15 amino acids. In germline, CDR1 is LGHNA, CDR2 YNFKEQ. CDR3 coding DNA: TGTGCCAGCAGCCAAGATGCTACAAACACCGGGGAGCTGTTTTTT. Amino acid sequence: CASSQDATNTGELFF.

This clonotype was detected only a few times. The V gene is TRBV29-1, the J gene TRBJ2-7; D is ambiguous. The germline V gene has CDR1 SQVTM and CDR2 ANQGSEA. The CDR3 spans 10 residues. The ends were cut back, 4 bases at V and 3 bases at J, with 4 bases in the middle. The CDR3 sequence: CSVADYEQYF. CDR3 sequence (DNA): TGCAGCGTTGCGGACTACGAGCAGTACTTC.

The gene calls are TRBV4-2 and TRBJ1-4; D gene unclear. Germline CDR1 is LGHNA and CDR2 is YNFKEQ. Trimming left V 0 bases short and J 8 bases short, with 13 bases between. The CDR3 runs to 15 residues. The DNA for the CDR3 is TGTGCCAGCAGCCAAGAATTTCTCCAGAAGGAAAAACTGTTTTTT. This codes for CASSQEFLQKEKLFF.

This rearrangement joins TRBV5-1 to TRBJ2-5; no firm D call. CDR3 length: 15 residues. The germline gives CDR1 SGHRS, CDR2 YFSETQ. The V gene lost 0 bases and the J gene lost 5 bases, with 14 bases spanning the gap. In DNA, the CDR3 is TGCGCCAGCAGCTTGGATTCGCCCGCTAGGGAGACCCAGTACTTC. Amino acids: CASSLDSPARETQYF.

This sequence joins TRBV5-6 and TRBJ2-1; 7 bases are shared with TRBD2. Germline V gene sequence: CDR1 SGHDT, CDR2 YYEEEE. The CDR3 runs to 13 residues. After removal of 2 bases from V and 8 bases from J, the junction contained 4 bases not matched to a gene. CDR3 nucleotides: TGTGCCAGCAGCTTTGGGGGAGGGTATGAGCAGTTCTTC. Translated, it gives CASSFGGGYEQFF.

This clonotype was seen a handful of times. The chain uses TRBV12-3 or TRBV12-4 and TRBJ2-5; TRBD2 aligns across 9 bases. The V and J ends lost 5 bases and 9 bases, in that order; junction bases with no gene match: 7. The CDR3 contains 13 residues. The CDR3 loop is CASSPGLAVAQYF. The CDR3 nucleotides are TGTGCCAGCAGTCCGGGACTAGCAGTGGCCCAGTACTTC.

The chain is built from TRBV5-1 and TRBJ2-5, with D possibly TRBD2 on 5 matching bases. The V end lost 0 bases, the J end lost 1 base, and 10 bases lay between the germline ends. The CDR3 loop spans 15 amino acids. CDR1 and CDR2 (germline): SGHRS, YFSETQ. Here the CDR3 DNA reads TGCGCCAGCAGCTTGGAAGCGGCCAGCCAAGAGACCCAGTACTTC. Its protein product is CASSLEAASQETQYF.

This chain joins TRBV12-3 or TRBV12-4 and TRBJ1-2; 7 bases are shared with TRBD1. The V gene end was trimmed by 6 bases and the J gene end by 7 bases; junction bases not matched to a gene: 8. The CDR3 spans 13 residues. The DNA for the CDR3 is TGTGCCAGCAGCCAGGACAGGTTTGGTGGCTACACCTTC. Translation: CASSQDRFGGYTF.

This chain connects TRBV28 to TRBJ1-4; D unresolved. V lost 7 bases to trimming and J lost 6 bases, with 18 bases between them. Looked up from germline, CDR1 is MDHEN and CDR2 is SYDVKM. CDR3 length equals 15 residues. The CDR3 loop reads CASNIMSGDDEKLFF. CDR3 DNA sequence: TGTGCCAGCAACATAATGAGCGGTGACGATGAAAAACTGTTTTTT.

V usage is TRBV2 and J usage is TRBJ2-1, with D tentatively TRBD1 (7 bases). The CDR3 covers 16 residues. CDR1 and CDR2 from the germline V gene are SNHLY and FYNNEI. The V end was cut by 0 bases, the J end by 8 bases, with 17 bases between. CDR3 residues: CASSEAWSGGLDEQFF. CDR3 sequence (DNA): TGTGCCAGCAGTGAAGCGTGGTCAGGGGGGTTGGATGAGCAGTTCTTC.